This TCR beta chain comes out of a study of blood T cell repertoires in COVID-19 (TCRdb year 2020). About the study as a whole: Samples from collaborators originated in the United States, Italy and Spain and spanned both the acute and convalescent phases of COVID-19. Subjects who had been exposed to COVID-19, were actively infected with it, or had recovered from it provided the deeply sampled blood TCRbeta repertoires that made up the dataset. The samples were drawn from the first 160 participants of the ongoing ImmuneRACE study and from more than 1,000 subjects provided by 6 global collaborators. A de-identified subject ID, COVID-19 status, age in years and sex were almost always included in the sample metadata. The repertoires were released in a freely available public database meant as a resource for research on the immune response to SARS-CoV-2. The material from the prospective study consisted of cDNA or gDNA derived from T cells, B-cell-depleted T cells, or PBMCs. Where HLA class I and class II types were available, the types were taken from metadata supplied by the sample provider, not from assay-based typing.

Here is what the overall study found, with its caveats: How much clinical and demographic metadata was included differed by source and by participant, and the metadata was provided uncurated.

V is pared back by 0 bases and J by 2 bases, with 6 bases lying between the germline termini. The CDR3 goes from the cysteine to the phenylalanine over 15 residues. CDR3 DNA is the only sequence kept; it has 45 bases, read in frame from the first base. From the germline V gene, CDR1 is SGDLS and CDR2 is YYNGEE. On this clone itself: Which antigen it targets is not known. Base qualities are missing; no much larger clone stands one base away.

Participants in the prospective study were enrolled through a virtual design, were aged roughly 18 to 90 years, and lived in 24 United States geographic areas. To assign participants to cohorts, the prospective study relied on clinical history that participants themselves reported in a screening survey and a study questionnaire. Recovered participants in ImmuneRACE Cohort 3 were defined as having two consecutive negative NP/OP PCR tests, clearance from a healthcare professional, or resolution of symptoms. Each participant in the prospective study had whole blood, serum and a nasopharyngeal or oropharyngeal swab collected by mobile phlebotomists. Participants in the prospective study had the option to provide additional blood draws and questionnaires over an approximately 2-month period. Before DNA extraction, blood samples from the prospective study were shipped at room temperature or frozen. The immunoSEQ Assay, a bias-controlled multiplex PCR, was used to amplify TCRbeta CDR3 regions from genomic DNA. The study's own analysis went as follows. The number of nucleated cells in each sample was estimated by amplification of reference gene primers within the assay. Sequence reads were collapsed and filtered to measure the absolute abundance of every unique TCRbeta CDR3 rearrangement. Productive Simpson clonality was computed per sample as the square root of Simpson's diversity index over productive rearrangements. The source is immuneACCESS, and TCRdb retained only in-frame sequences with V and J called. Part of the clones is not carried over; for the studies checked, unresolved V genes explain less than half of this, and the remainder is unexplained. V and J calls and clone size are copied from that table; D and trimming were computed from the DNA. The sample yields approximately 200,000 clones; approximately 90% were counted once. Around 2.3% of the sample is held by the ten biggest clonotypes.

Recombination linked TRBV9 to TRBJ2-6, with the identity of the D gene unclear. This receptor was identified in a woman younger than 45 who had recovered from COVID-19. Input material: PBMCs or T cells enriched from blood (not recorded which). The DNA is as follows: TGTGCCAGCAGCGTAGCGGGTACTGGGGCCAACGTCCTGACTTTC. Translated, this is CASSVAGTGANVLTF.